This T cell receptor beta chain comes out of a study of blood T cells in healthy people across ages. A second PCR of roughly 7 to 11 cycles used a sample-barcoded 5' primer and a J-beta primer mix. TCRdb passed the 5' RACE reads through MiXCR, listing each CDR3 protein once. The sample records about 1,600,000 distinct CDR3 sequences, roughly 40% being singletons. Germline CDR1 reads SEHNR; CDR2 reads FQNEAQ (reference sequence). The CDR3 is 14 residues long. V was trimmed by 5 bases and J by 6 bases, leaving 14 bases between them. This clonotype was recorded a few times. V gene TRBV7-9 combines with J gene TRBJ2-4, with D tentatively TRBD2 (6 bases). This sequence originates from a young woman in good health. Sequenced material: blood. Here the CDR3 reads CASSPTETRNIQYF. The CDR3 coding sequence is TGTGCCAGCAGCCCCACCGAGACTAGAAACATTCAGTACTTC.